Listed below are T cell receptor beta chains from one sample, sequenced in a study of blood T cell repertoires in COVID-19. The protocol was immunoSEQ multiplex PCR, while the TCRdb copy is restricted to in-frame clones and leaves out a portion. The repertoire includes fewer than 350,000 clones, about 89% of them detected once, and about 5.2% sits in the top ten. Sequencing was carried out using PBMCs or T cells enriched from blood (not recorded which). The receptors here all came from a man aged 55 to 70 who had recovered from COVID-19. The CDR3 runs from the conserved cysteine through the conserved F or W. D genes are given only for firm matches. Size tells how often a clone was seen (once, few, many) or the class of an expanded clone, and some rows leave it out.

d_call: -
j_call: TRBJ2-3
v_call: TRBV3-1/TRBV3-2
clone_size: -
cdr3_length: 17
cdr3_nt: TGTGCCAGCAGCCAAGGTGAGCGGGTAGAGAGCGCAGATACGCAGTATTTT
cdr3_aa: CASSQGERVESADTQYF

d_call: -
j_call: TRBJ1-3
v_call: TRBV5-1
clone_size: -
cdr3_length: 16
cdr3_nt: TGCGCCAGCAGCTTGGGTGTCCAGGGAACAGGAAACACCATATATTTT
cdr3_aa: CASSLGVQGTGNTIYF

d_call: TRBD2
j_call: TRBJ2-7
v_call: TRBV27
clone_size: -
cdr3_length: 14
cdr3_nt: TGTGCCAGCAGTTCCAGCGGGATTTGGTACGAGCAGTACTTC
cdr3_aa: CASSSSGIWYEQYF

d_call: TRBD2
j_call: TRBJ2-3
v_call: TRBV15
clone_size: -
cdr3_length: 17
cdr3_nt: TGTGCCACCAGCAGAGATAGACTAGCGGGAGTGGCAGATACGCAGTATTTT
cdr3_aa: CATSRDRLAGVADTQYF

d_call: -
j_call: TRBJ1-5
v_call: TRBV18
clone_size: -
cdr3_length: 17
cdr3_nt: TGTGCCAGCTCACCATCTACAGGGCCACGTAGCAATCAGCCCCAGCATTTT
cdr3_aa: CASSPSTGPRSNQPQHF

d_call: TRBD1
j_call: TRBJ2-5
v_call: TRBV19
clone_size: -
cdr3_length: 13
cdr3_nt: TGTGCCAGTAGTGGGACAGGGTTTGAGACCCAGTACTTC
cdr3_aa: CASSGTGFETQYF

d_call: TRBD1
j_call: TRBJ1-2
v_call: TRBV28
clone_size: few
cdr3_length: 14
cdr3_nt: TGTGCCAGCACCCCACAGGGGCCGGCCTATGGCTACACCTTC
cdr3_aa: CASTPQGPAYGYTF

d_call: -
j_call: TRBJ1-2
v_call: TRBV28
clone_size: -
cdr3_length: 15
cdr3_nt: TGTGCCAGCAGTTTTGTAGGGGCGCTAAACTATGGCTACACCTTC
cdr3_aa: CASSFVGALNYGYTF

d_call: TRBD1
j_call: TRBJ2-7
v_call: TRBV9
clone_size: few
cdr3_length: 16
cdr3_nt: TGTGCCAGCAGCGGGGATCCGGGACAGGGGTTAGTCGAGCAGTACTTC
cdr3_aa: CASSGDPGQGLVEQYF

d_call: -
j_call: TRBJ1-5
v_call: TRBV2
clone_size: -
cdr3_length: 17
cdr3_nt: TGTGCCAGCAGTGAGGTAAGGGGTACGGCTAGCAATCAGCCCCAGCATTTT
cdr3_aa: CASSEVRGTASNQPQHF

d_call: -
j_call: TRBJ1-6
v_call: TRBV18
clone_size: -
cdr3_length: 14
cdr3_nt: TGTGCCAGCTCACCTTCAGAACCTAATTCACCCCTCCACTTT
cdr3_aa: CASSPSEPNSPLHF

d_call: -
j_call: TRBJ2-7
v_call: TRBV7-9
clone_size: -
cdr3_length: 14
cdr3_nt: TGTGCCAGCAGCGTAGAGAGGGTGGGAAACGAGCAGTACTTC
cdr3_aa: CASSVERVGNEQYF

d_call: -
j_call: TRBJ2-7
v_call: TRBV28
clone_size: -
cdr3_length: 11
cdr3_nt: TGTGCCAGCAGTTTTCTCGGGGAGCAGTACTTC
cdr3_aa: CASSFLGEQYF

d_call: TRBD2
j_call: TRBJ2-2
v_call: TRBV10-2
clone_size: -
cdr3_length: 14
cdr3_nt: TGCGCCAGCAGTGTCCTGCGGGAGACCGGGGAGCTGTTTTTT
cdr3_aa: CASSVLRETGELFF

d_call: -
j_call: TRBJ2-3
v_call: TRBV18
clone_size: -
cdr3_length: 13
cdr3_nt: TGTGCCAGCTCCCGAGGGACTGAGGATACGCAGTATTTT
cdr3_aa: CASSRGTEDTQYF

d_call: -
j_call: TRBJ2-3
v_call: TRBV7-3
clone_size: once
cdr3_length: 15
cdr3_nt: TGTGCCAGCAGCTTAAGGCCCGGGGCGGGGGATACGCAGTATTTT
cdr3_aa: CASSLRPGAGDTQYF

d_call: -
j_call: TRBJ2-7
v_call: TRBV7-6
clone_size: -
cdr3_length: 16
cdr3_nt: TGTGCCAGCAGCTTAAGTGATGTAGGGAGCAACTACGAGCAGTACTTC
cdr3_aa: CASSLSDVGSNYEQYF

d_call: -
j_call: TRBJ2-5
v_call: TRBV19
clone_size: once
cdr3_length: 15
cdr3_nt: TGTGCCAGTAGTTCCCGGACATCGCCCCAAGAGACCCAGTACTTC
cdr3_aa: CASSSRTSPQETQYF

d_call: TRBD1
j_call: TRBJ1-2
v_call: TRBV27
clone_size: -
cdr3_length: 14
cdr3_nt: TGTGCCAGCAGACTCCGGGACAGGGACTATGGCTACACCTTC
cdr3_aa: CASRLRDRDYGYTF

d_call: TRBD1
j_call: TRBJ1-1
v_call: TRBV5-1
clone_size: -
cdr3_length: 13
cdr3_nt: TGCGCCAGCAGCGGACAGACAGGGACTGGGGCTTTCTTT
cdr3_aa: CASSGQTGTGAFF

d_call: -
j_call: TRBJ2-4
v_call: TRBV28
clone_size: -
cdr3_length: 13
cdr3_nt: TGTGCCAGCAGTTTACCCGCACCCAGCATTCAGTACTTC
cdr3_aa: CASSLPAPSIQYF

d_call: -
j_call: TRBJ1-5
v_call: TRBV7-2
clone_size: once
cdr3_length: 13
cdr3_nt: TGTGCCAGCAGCTCCCACATGAATCAGCCCCAGCATTTT
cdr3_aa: CASSSHMNQPQHF

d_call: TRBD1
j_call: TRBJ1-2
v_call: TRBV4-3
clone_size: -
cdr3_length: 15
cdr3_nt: TGCGCCAGCAGCCAAGAACGGCAGGGGGCCGGTGGCTACACCTTC
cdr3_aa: CASSQERQGAGGYTF

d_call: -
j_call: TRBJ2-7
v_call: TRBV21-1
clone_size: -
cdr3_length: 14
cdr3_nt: TGTGCCAGCAGCGCAACTAGCGGGTCCTACGAGCAGTACTTC
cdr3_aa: CASSATSGSYEQYF

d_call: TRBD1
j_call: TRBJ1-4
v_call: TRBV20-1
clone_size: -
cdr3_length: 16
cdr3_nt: TGCAGTGCTAGTGGGCAGGGGGCGCAGGGAGATGAAAAACTGTTTTTT
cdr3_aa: CSASGQGAQGDEKLFF

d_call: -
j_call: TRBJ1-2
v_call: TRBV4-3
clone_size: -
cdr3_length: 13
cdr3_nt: TGCGCCAGCAGCCTACAGGGTTTTCATGGCTACACCTTC
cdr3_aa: CASSLQGFHGYTF

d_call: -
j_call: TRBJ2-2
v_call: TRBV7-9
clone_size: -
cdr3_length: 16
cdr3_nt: TGTGCCAGCAGCCCATGGAGGCGGGTGAACACCGGGGAGCTGTTTTTT
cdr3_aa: CASSPWRRVNTGELFF

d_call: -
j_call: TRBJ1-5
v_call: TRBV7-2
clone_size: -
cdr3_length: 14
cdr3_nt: TGTGCCAGCAGCTTCCAGGGTAGCAATCAGCCCCAGCATTTT
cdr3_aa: CASSFQGSNQPQHF